Sequencing of this T cell receptor beta chain was carried out in a study of read filtering for tumor transcriptome and immune sequencing. V gave up 5 bases and J gave up 3 bases; unmatched junction bases: 8. CDR3 size: 16 residues. Germline V gene lookup returns CDR1 MDHEN and CDR2 SYDVKM. This clonotype has a handful of counts. As yet, its antigen is unknown. Molecular barcoded adaptors covering alpha/delta and beta/gamma chains were used on approximately 440 ng RNA. Via MiXCR, TCRdb re-called the reads, giving one row per CDR3 protein. The sample yields around 50,000 distinct CDR3 sequences, roughly an eighth seen once. Study outcomes and limitations: Roughly 82% of IR-seq clonotypes had a single read, yet these held approximately 4% of reads. IR-seq and RNA-seq agreed better without single-read clonotypes.

At the time of active disease, bone marrow was collected from every patient. The chain joins TRBV28 to TRBJ2-1; 9 nucleotides agree with TRBD1. Sequenced input: a population of CD138-negative cells sorted from bone marrow. This sequence was found in a donor at least 40 years old with multiple myeloma. The DNA of the CDR3 is TGTGCCAGCAGTCGACAGGGGGACACCTACTACAATGAGCAGTTCTTC. Translation: CASSRQGDTYYNEQFF.